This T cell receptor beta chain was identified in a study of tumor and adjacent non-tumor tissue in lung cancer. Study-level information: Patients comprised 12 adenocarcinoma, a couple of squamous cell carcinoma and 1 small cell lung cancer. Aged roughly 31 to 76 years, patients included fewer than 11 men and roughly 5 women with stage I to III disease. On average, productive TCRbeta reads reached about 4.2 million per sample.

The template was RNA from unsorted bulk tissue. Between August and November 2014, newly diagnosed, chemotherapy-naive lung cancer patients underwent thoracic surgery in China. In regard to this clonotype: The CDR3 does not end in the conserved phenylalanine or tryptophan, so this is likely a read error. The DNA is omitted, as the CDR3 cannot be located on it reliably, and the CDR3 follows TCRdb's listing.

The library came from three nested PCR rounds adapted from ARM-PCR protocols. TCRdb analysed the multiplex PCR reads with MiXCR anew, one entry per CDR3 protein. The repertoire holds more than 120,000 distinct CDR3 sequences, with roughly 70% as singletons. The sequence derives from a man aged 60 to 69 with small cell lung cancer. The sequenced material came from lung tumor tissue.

The CDR3 loop reads CSVKTGVGGANVMTV. The chain is built from TRBV29-1 and TRBJ2-6; TRBD1 was called by the table and not checked on the DNA. Looked up from germline, CDR1 is SQVTM and CDR2 is ANQGSEA. From its first to its last residue, the CDR3 has 15 amino acids.